This T cell receptor (beta chain) was identified in a study of blood T cell repertoires in COVID-19. CDR3 length equals 12 residues. V shed 8 bases, J shed 3 bases, and the junction held 1 base outside the gene matches. Measured with immunoSEQ multiplex PCR; TCRdb has only the in-frame clones, and not every one. This sample has approximately 270,000 clones; 88% occur once, and the top ten carry over 1.1%. The sequenced sample consisted of peripheral blood. This receptor was taken from a man aged 80 or over with acute or convalescent COVID-19. The chain combines TRBV12-3 or TRBV12-4 with TRBJ1-1, with 9 bases fitting TRBD1. This chain's CDR3 is CASGQGYTEAFF. In nucleotides, the CDR3 is TGTGCCAGCGGACAGGGGTACACTGAAGCTTTCTTT.